This T cell receptor beta chain came from a study of T cells in Graves' hyperthyroidism and ophthalmopathy. Study outcomes and limitations: Peripheral blood also featured most of the thyroid clonotypes expanded above 0.001.

The TCR beta CDR3 regions underwent amplification using RNA transcripts as the source. In the first-round RT-PCR of the TCR CDR3, the HTBI primer set was used. Using its own MiXCR run on the multiplex PCR reads, TCRdb lists one record per CDR3 protein. In the table there are 700,000 to 950,000 distinct CDR3 sequences, just over 35% of which are singletons. This CDR3 is built from 14 residues. Germline V gene data show CDR1 as SGHTA and CDR2 as FQGNSA. Points on this clonotype: Its antigen is as yet unknown. At one of its ends the junction is not consistent with the germline gene, which may arise from a read error.

Sequenced input: blood. The V call is TRBV7-2, the J call TRBJ1-1, with TRBD1 as a possible D gene (5 bases). This clonotype was sampled from a middle-aged woman with Graves' hyperthyroidism. CDR3 residues: CASSLGTTHTEAFF. As DNA, the CDR3 is TGTGCCAGCAGTTTAGGGACCACCCACACTGAAGCTTTCTTT.